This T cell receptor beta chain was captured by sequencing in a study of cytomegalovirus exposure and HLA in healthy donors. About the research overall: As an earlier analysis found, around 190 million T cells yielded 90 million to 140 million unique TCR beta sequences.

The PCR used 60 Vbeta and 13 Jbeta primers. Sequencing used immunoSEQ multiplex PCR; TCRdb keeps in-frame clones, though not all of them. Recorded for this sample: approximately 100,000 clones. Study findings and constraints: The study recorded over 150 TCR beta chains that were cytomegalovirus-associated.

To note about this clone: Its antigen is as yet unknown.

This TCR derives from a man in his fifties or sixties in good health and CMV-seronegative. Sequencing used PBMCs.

The CDR3 loop reads CASGGGTGNFVGYTF. DNA of the CDR3: TGTGCCAGCGGGGGGGGTACAGGGAACTTTGTTGGCTACACCTTC. This rearrangement joins TRBV2 to TRBJ1-2, with TRBD1 as a possible D gene (6 bases). V was shortened by 8 bases and J by 7 bases, with 23 bases between the two germline ends. The CDR3 sequence is 15 residues long. The germline V gene has CDR1 SNHLY and CDR2 FYNNEI. The whole variable domain, remainder taken from reference TRBV2 and TRBJ1-2, is EPEVTQTPSHQVTQMGQEVILRCVPISNHLYFYWYRQILGQKVEFLVSFYNNEISEKSEIFDDQFSVERPDGSNFTLKIRSTKLEDSAMYFCASGGGTGNFVGYTFGSGTRLTVV.